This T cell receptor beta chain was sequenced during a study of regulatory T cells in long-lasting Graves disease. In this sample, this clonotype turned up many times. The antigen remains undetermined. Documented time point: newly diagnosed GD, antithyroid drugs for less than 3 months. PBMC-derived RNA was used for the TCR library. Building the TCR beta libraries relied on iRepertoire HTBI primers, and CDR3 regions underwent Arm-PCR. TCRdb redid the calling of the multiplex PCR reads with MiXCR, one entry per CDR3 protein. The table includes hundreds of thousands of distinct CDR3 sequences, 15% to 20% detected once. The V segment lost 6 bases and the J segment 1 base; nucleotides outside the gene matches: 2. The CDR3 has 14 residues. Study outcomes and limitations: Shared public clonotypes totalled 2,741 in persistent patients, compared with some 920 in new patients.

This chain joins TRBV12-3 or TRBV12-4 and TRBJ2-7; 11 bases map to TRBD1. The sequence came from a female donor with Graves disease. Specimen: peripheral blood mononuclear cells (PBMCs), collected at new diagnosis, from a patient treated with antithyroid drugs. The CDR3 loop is CASRGTGGSYEQYF. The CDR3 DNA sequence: TGTGCCAGCAGAGGGACAGGGGGTTCCTACGAGCAGTACTTC.